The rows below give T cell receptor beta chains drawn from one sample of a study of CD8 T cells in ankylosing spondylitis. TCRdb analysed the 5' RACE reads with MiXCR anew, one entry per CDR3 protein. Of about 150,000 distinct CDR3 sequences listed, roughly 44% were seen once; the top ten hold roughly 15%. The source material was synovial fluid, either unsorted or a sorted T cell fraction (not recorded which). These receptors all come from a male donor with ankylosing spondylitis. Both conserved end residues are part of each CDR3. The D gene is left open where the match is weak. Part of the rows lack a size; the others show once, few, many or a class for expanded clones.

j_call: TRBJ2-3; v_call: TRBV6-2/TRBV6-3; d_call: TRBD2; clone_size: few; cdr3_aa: CLGPRRSSGRAMDTQYF; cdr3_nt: TGCCTCGGCCCGAGGAGGTCTAGCGGGAGGGCAATGGATACGCAGTATTTT
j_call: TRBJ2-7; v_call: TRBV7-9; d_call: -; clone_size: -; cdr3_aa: CASSPYGSYEQYF; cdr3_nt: TGTGCCAGCAGCCCCTACGGATCCTACGAGCAGTACTTC
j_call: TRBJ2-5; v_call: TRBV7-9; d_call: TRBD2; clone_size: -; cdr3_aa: CASSSQTSGFWETQYF; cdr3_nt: TGTGCCAGCAGCTCCCAGACTAGCGGCTTTTGGGAGACCCAGTACTTC
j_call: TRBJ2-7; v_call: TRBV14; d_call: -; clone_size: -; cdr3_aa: CASSQDLTWGFEQYF; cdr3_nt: TGTGCCAGCAGCCAAGACCTGACCTGGGGGTTCGAGCAGTACTTC
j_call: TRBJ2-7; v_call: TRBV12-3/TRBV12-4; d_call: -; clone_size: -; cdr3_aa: CASSPHRGGDEQYF; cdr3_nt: TGTGCCAGCAGCCCACACAGGGGGGGCGACGAGCAGTACTTC
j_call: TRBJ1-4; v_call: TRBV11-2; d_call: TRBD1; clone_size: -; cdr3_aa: CASSLTPGTGNEKLFF; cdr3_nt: TGTGCCAGCAGCTTGACCCCCGGGACAGGGAACGAAAAACTGTTTTTT
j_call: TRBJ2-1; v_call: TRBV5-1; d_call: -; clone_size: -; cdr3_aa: CASSLWPHNEQFF; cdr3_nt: TGCGCCAGCAGCCTTTGGCCCCACAATGAGCAGTTCTTC
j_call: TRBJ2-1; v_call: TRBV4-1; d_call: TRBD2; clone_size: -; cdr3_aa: CASSQRGGLGNEQFF; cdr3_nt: TGCGCCAGCAGCCAGCGGGGGGGCCTTGGCAATGAGCAGTTCTTC
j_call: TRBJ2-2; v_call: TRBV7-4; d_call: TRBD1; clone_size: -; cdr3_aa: CASRRRGGSNTGELFF; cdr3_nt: TGTGCCAGCAGGAGGAGAGGGGGCAGCAACACCGGGGAGCTGTTTTTT
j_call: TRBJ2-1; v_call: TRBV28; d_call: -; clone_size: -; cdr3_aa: CASSFSETHLYNEQFF; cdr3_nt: TGTGCCAGCAGTTTTTCCGAGACACACCTCTACAATGAGCAGTTCTTC
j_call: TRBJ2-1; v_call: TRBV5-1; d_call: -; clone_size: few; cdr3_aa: CASTPDWAGSYNEQFF; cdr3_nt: TGCGCCAGCACCCCTGATTGGGCTGGTTCCTACAATGAGCAGTTCTTC
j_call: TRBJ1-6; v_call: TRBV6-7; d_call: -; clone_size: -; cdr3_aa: CASKGWGGSPLHF; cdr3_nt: TGTGCCAGCAAAGGGTGGGGAGGCTCACCCCTCCACTTT
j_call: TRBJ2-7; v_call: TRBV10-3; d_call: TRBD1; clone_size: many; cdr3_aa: CAIRDRDSSYEQYF; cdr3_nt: TGTGCCATCAGAGACCGGGACAGTTCCTACGAGCAGTACTTC
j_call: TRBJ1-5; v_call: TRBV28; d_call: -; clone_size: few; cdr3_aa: CASSLTRDTQHF; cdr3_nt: TGTGCCAGCAGTCTTACCCGGGACACCCAGCATTTT
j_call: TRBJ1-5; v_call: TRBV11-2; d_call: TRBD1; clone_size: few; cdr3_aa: CASSLVSGTGGVDQPQHF; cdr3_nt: TGTGCCAGCAGCTTAGTGTCCGGGACAGGGGGGGTTGATCAGCCCCAGCATTTT
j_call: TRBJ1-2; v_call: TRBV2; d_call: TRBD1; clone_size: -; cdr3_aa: CASRQRGRPYGYTF; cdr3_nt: TGTGCCAGCAGGCAAAGGGGGCGCCCCTATGGCTACACCTTC
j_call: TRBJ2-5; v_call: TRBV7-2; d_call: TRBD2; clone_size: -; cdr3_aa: CASSRLLAGGETQYF; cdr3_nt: TGTGCCAGCAGCCGACTACTAGCGGGAGGTGAGACCCAGTACTTC
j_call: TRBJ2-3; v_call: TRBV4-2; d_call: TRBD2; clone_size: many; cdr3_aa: CASSQDRASGADTQYF; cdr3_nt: TGTGCCAGCAGCCAAGATCGGGCTAGCGGGGCGGATACGCAGTATTTT
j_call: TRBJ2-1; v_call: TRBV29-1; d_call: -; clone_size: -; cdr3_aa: CSVDSPWGPEQFF; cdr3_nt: TGCAGCGTTGACTCTCCGTGGGGTCCTGAGCAGTTCTTC
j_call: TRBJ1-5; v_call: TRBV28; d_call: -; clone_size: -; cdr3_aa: CASGLWFLPPQHF; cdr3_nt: TGTGCCAGCGGTCTATGGTTCCTCCCGCCCCAGCATTTT
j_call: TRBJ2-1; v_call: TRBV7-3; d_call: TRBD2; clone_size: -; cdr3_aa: CASSLITSGRASRNEQFF; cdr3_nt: TGTGCCAGCAGCTTAATTACTAGCGGGAGGGCCTCGAGGAATGAGCAGTTCTTC
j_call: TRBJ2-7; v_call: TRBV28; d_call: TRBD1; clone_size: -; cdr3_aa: CASSSRTGGYEQYF; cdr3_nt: TGTGCCAGCAGTTCCCGGACAGGGGGCTACGAGCAGTACTTC
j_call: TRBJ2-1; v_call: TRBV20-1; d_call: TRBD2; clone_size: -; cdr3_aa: CSVRLAGAYNEQFF; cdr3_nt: TGCAGTGTCCGCCTAGCGGGAGCCTACAATGAGCAGTTCTTC